These 8 T cell receptor beta chains were sequenced from one sample in a study of shared clonotypes between healthy human individuals. Using immunoSEQ multiplex PCR, the repertoire was profiled, and TCRdb retains in-frame clones only, with some absent. The sample records roughly 2,300,000 clones, around 93% being singletons. Sequences were obtained from naive CD4+ T cells from PBMCs. The subset here: CD45RA+ positively selected. These receptors were taken from a man between 18 and 35 years old in good health. Some clones in this sample may be carry-over from other donors' samples.

The chain carries TRBV19 and TRBJ2-2; D is possibly TRBD2 (5 bases). CDR3 length: 16 amino acids. V lost 5 bases and J 3 bases, leaving 16 bases between the germline ends. Germline V gene sequence: CDR1 LNHDA, CDR2 SQIVND (reference sequence). In DNA form, the CDR3 reads TGTGCCAGTAGTCCTCGATTCGAGGGTGACACCGGGGAGCTGTTTTTT. This encodes CASSPRFEGDTGELFF.

The V and J genes are TRBV5-1 and TRBJ1-4; 8 bases are shared with TRBD1. From germline, CDR1 is SGHRS and CDR2 YFSETQ. CDR3 size: 16 residues. V lost 0 bases, J lost 8 bases, and 9 bases stayed unmatched. The CDR3 here is CASSLDTRGPREKLFF. CDR3 nucleotide sequence: TGCGCCAGCAGCTTGGACACCAGGGGGCCGAGAGAAAAACTGTTTTTT.

This clone appeared a single time. The chain combines TRBV7-2 with TRBJ2-7, with 12 bases fitting TRBD2. This CDR3 has 17 residues. Per germline, CDR1 SGHTA and CDR2 FQGNSA. The V gene end was trimmed by 3 bases and the J gene end by 2 bases; junction bases not matched to a gene: 8. The CDR3 sequence is CASSLLLAGGNTYEQYF. CDR3 in DNA: TGTGCCAGCAGCTTGCTACTAGCGGGAGGTAACACCTACGAGCAGTACTTC.

The chain recombines TRBV5-6 with TRBJ2-7; TRBD1 matches at 7 bases. After removal of 1 base from V and 6 bases from J, the junction contained 10 bases not matched to a gene. The CDR3 has 15 residues. Per germline, CDR1 SGHDT and CDR2 YYEEEE. CDR3 in DNA: TGTGCCAGCAGCTTGACAGGGGCGTACGAACGCGAGCAGTACTTC. Residues: CASSLTGAYEREQYF.

A note on this clone: Other DNA sequences in the sample encode the same CDR3. The chain employs TRBV11-2 and TRBJ2-2; D not certain. The V and J ends lost 0 bases and 5 bases respectively, with 10 bases between them. Germline V CDR1 and CDR2: SGHAT, FQNNGV. The CDR3 is made up of 15 amino acids. DNA of the CDR3: TGTGCCAGCAGCTTAGAGGCAGGCTATACCGGGGAGCTGTTTTTT. Translating it yields CASSLEAGYTGELFF.

This clone was seen once. The chain is built from TRBV5-1 and TRBJ2-4, with D possibly matching TRBD1 (6 bases). CDR3 length: 16 amino acids. The V gene lost 3 bases and the J gene lost 0 bases, with 13 bases spanning the gap. Germline V gene data show CDR1 as SGHRS and CDR2 as YFSETQ. CDR3 loop: CASSYRQDVAKNIQYF. CDR3 DNA sequence: TGCGCCAGCAGCTACAGACAGGACGTAGCCAAAAACATTCAGTACTTC.

In nucleotides, the CDR3 is TGCGCCAGCAGCCAAGGCCTAGCGTCCCTATACAATGAGCAGTTCTTC. Its protein is CASSQGLASLYNEQFF. The rearrangement links TRBV4-1 to TRBJ2-1; TRBD2 is a possible D gene (6 bases). CDR1 and CDR2 from the germline V gene are MGHRA and YSYEKL. V shed 1 base and J shed 4 bases, with 14 bases lying between them. The CDR3 is made up of 16 amino acids.

The V gene is TRBV6-1, the J gene TRBJ2-7; a weak D match, TRBD2 (7 bases). There are 15 residues in the CDR3. V lost 2 bases to trimming and J lost 5 bases, with 16 bases between them. In germline, CDR1 is MNHNS, CDR2 SASEGT. The CDR3 DNA sequence: TGTGCCAGCAGTGAAAGGGGGGGGCGTCCTGACGAGCAGTACTTC. It is translated as CASSERGGRPDEQYF.